These 11 T cell receptor beta chains were all obtained from the same sample, sequenced in a study of T cells after posttransplantation cyclophosphamide. Cyclophosphamide on days +3 and +4 followed busulfan-fludarabine conditioning and a marrow graft. Measured with immunoSEQ multiplex PCR; TCRdb has only the in-frame clones, and not every one. Of over 8,000 clones in the sample, roughly 84% are singletons; the top ten hold 20% to 25%. Sequenced material: PBMCs, taken after allogeneic stem cell transplant with posttransplant cyclophosphamide. Every receptor here comes from a female patient aged 35-55 years who received an allogeneic stem cell transplant from an unrelated donor, was CMV-positive, and had no GVHD. Some T cells may be transferred from the graft donor.

This chain connects TRBV7-2 to TRBJ1-6, with TRBD1 as a possible D gene (6 bases). Trimming left V 2 bases short and J 6 bases short, with 11 bases between. The CDR3 sequence is 15 residues long. Germline V CDR1 and CDR2: SGHTA, FQGNSA. The CDR3 loop is CASSLQQGPNSPLHF. Written as DNA, the CDR3 is TGTGCCAGCAGCTTACAACAGGGTCCTAATTCACCCCTCCACTTT.

The chain couples TRBV18 to TRBJ1-6; 7 nucleotides align to TRBD1. The CDR3 spans 15 residues. The germline CDR1 and CDR2 sequences are KGHSH and LQKENI. J lost 6 bases, V lost 2 bases, and 4 bases had no gene match. The CDR3 DNA reads TGTGCCAGCTCACCAGCAGGACAGGTTAATTCACCCCTCCACTTT. It specifies CASSPAGQVNSPLHF.

This rearrangement joins TRBV18 to TRBJ1-3, with a possible D match to TRBD1 (5 bases). CDR3 length equals 17 residues. The V gene lost 3 bases and the J gene lost 0 bases, with 15 bases spanning the gap. CDR1 is KGHSH, CDR2 LQKENI, per germline. The CDR3 nucleotides are TGTGCCAGCTCACCGACTTTCTCAGGGAACTCTGGAAACACCATATATTTT. Protein sequence: CASSPTFSGNSGNTIYF. Based on the CDR3 plus reference TRBV18 and TRBJ1-3, the full variable domain is NAGVMQNPRHLVRRRGQEARLRCSPMKGHSHVYWYRQLPEEGLKFMVYLQKENIIDESGMPKERFSAEFPKEGPSILRIQQVVRGDSAAYFCASSPTFSGNSGNTIYFGEGSWLTVV.

Comment on this clone: Other DNA sequences from this sample encode an identical CDR3 as well. This sequence joins TRBV5-4 and TRBJ2-2; the match to TRBD2 covers 11 bases. This CDR3 contains 19 residues. The junction had 14 bases not matched to a gene; V was cut back by 2 bases and J by 5 bases. Germline values: CDR1 SGHNT, CDR2 YYREEE (reference sequence). CDR3 in DNA: TGTGCCAGCAGCTTCAGTGGGCTAGCGGGGGGCTATGGTACCGGGGAGCTGTTTTTT. Amino acid sequence: CASSFSGLAGGYGTGELFF.

The CDR3 DNA reads TGTGCCAGCAGTCCGGGGGTTTTCGGAAACACCATATATTTT. Residues: CASSPGVFGNTIYF. The V and J genes are TRBV28 and TRBJ1-3, with D perhaps TRBD1 (5 bases). The CDR3 has 14 residues. The germline gives CDR1 MDHEN, CDR2 SYDVKM. V gave up 5 bases and J gave up 4 bases, with 12 bases separating them.

Concerning this clone itself: Other nucleotide sequences in the sample specify the same CDR3. The V and J genes are TRBV6-5 and TRBJ2-7; D possibly corresponds to TRBD2 (6 bases). Germline V lookup: CDR1 MNHEY, CDR2 SVGAGI. Trimming removed 9 bases from V and 4 bases from J, with 13 bases in between. The CDR3 totals 12 residues. CDR3 DNA: TGTGCCAGTACCGGGGGAGATTACGAGCAGTACTTC. It specifies CASTGGDYEQYF.

This sequence joins TRBV7-2 and TRBJ2-1; 11 bases match TRBD2. The trim removed 2 bases at V and 5 bases at J, leaving 8 bases unmatched. The CDR3 extends over 17 amino acids. Germline values: CDR1 SGHTA, CDR2 FQGNSA. Here the CDR3 reads CASSLRLAGLIHNEQFF. CDR3 sequence (DNA): TGTGCCAGCAGCTTACGACTAGCGGGGTTGATCCACAATGAGCAGTTCTTC.

This rearrangement joins TRBV30 to TRBJ1-4, with 9 bases aligning to TRBD1. Germline V CDR1 and CDR2: GTSNPN, SVGIG (reference sequence). V dropped 5 bases and J dropped 2; count of bases not matched to a gene: 9. The CDR3 has 16 amino acids. CDR3 in DNA: TGTGCCTGGGAAGCTCCTGGACAGGGGACTAATGAAAAACTGTTTTTT. The encoded protein is CAWEAPGQGTNEKLFF. The full variable domain, completed using reference TRBV30 and TRBJ1-4, is SQTIHQWPATLVQPVGSPLSLECTVEGTSNPNLYWYRQAAGRGLQLLFYSVGIGQISSEVPQNLSASRPQDRQFILSSKKLLLSDSGFYLCAWEAPGQGTNEKLFFGSGTQLSVL.

The chain recombines TRBV19 with TRBJ1-1; the match to TRBD1 covers 7 bases. Germline-derived CDR1 and CDR2 are LNHDA and SQIVND (reference sequence). The CDR3 is 12 amino acids. V shed 6 bases and J 4 bases; nucleotides not matched to a gene: 2. CDR3 sequence (DNA): TGTGCCAGTAGCAGGGGGTCCACTGAAGCTTTCTTT. Translated: CASSRGSTEAFF.

The chain links TRBV28 to TRBJ2-7, with D possibly being TRBD1 (6 bases). Germline V gives CDR1 MDHEN, CDR2 SYDVKM. Between the trimmed V and J ends, which lost 8 bases and 2 bases, there was a span of 16 bases. The CDR3 has 14 residues. The CDR3 loop reads CASGSSGTTYEQYF. The DNA of the CDR3 is TGTGCCAGCGGGTCGTCCGGGACAACCTACGAGCAGTACTTC.

The V call is TRBV5-1, the J call TRBJ2-3; 8 bases are shared with TRBD2. V gave up 0 bases and J gave up 2 bases; unmatched junction bases: 5. Germline V CDR1 and CDR2: SGHRS, YFSETQ. The CDR3 runs 16 residues. The CDR3 DNA reads as TGCGCCAGCAGCTTGGACAGCGGGGGACCCACAGATACGCAGTATTTT. Translated, it gives CASSLDSGGPTDTQYF.